The clone carrying this T cell receptor (beta chain) appeared a few times. Its specificity is not known. The data belong to a study of T-cell memory formation after mild COVID-19. Trimming stripped 5 bases from V and 7 bases from J, with 8 bases between. This CDR3 has 12 amino acids. Germline V lookup: CDR1 SEHNR, CDR2 FQNEAQ (reference sequence). TCRdb itself ran the 5' RACE reads through MiXCR, one entry per CDR3 protein. The profile shows a few hundred thousand distinct CDR3 sequences, 28% of them singletons. Study-wide results and limits: CD4+ contracting clones were mainly CM and EM; CD8+ ones, EMRA. Later expanders leaned toward CD4+, whereas clones contracting from day 15 to 85 were balanced CD4/CD8.

The receptor was isolated from an adult woman who had mild COVID-19 (a few samples of this study predate the infection). Cell type and time point are not known. Material: PBMCs or a T cell subset sorted from them (not recorded which). The chain links TRBV7-9 to TRBJ1-4; D is uncertain. This chain's CDR3 is CASSRPREKLFF. The CDR3 nucleotides read TGTGCCAGCAGCAGACCCCGTGAAAAACTGTTTTTT.